This entry is about one T cell receptor (beta chain). What it binds is not known. Trimming stripped 1 base from V and 9 bases from J, with 12 bases between. The germline V gene encodes CDR1 MNHNS and CDR2 SASEGT. The CDR3 length is 13 residues. This sample was included in a study of OX40 agonist ivuxolimab in advanced cancers. Across the whole study: Ivuxolimab was administered intravenously to patients at 0.01 to 10 mg/kg every 2 weeks. Prior anti-PD-1, anti-PD-L1 or anti-CTLA-4 therapy was allowed; 35% to 40% had some. Among those treated, three patients had partial responses, one with hepatocellular carcinoma and two with cutaneous melanoma.

Data came from immunoSEQ multiplex PCR; TCRdb stores just in-frame clones and leaves some out. The sample carries tens of thousands of clones, approximately 81% recorded once. Findings of the study overall: Low normalized T-cell clonal expansion was also seen in some nonresponders.

The rearrangement joins TRBV6-1 to TRBJ1-1; D possibly corresponds to TRBD1 (5 bases). Sequences were derived from CD4+ or CD8+ T cells sorted from blood, sampled in a trial of the OX40 agonist ivuxolimab. This receptor was obtained from an adult with an advanced solid tumor such as melanoma, head and neck, liver or kidney cancer. CDR3 region: CASSEGQGLKAFF. DNA of the CDR3: TGTGCCAGCAGTGAAGGGCAGGGTTTAAAAGCTTTCTTT.